Following are 25 T cell receptor beta chains from one sample sequenced in a study of molecular identifiers for immune sequencing clone quantification. In TCRdb, the PCR reads were re-called with MiXCR into one record per CDR3 protein. The sample lists tens of thousands of distinct CDR3 sequences, under 30% occurring once. Sequencing was carried out using naive CD8+ T cells from blood, with Jurkat cell RNA spiked in. Subset meaning: FACS-sorted CD8+CD4-CCR7+CD45RA+ naive T cells. These receptors were taken from a human donor in good health. Some libraries in this study had Jurkat cell RNA spiked in.

This clonotype was seen at least ten times. The rearrangement joins TRBV7-6 to TRBJ1-4; D is perhaps TRBD1 (5 bases). Germline V CDR1 and CDR2: SGHVS, FNYEAQ. This CDR3 region has 13 residues. Trimming took off 5 bases at V and 6 bases at J, with 10 bases between the two ends. The CDR3 region has the DNA TGTGCCAGCAGCCAACGGGGGGATGAAAAACTGTTTTTT. Translating gives CASSQRGDEKLFF.

The sample holds many counts of this clonotype. The chain is built from TRBV2 and TRBJ1-2; weak D call: TRBD1 (5 bases). Deletions cut 4 bases from V and 2 bases from J, with 23 bases between. The CDR3 runs to 18 residues. Germline CDR1 reads SNHLY; CDR2 reads FYNNEI. The CDR3 coding sequence is TGTGCCAGCAGTGCCAATCAGGACACTTTCCCCAACAACTATGGCTACACCTTC. This codes for CASSANQDTFPNNYGYTF. Using reference TRBV2 and TRBJ1-2 for the parts outside the CDR3, the full variable domain is EPEVTQTPSHQVTQMGQEVILRCVPISNHLYFYWYRQILGQKVEFLVSFYNNEISEKSEIFDDQFSVERPDGSNFTLKIRSTKLEDSAMYFCASSANQDTFPNNYGYTFGSGTRLTVV.

This clonotype was picked up many times. The V and J genes are TRBV9 and TRBJ2-1, with no clear D. The CDR3 spans 14 residues. CDR1 and CDR2 from the germline V gene are SGDLS and YYNGEE. Trimming stripped 0 bases from V and 2 bases from J, with 6 bases between. CDR3 amino acids: CASSVGGTYNEQFF. For the CDR3, the DNA is TGTGCCAGCAGCGTAGGTGGGACCTACAATGAGCAGTTCTTC.

This chain joins TRBV4-1 and TRBJ2-7, with TRBD2 identical over 8 bases. This CDR3 is 18 amino acids long. Germline V gives CDR1 MGHRA, CDR2 YSYEKL. J gave up 5 bases and V 6 bases, and 21 bases lay outside the gene matches. The CDR3 coding sequence is TGCGCCAGCAGTAACAGCGGACAAGCGGGGGCCGGAGGTGACGAGCAGTACTTC. Protein: CASSNSGQAGAGGDEQYF.

The CDR3 here is CASSLGGQFEAFF. The CDR3 region has the DNA TGTGCCAGCAGTTTAGGGGGGCAGTTTGAAGCTTTCTTT. The genes are TRBV12-3 or TRBV12-4 and TRBJ1-1, with a possible D match to TRBD1 (6 bases). The CDR3 loop spans 13 amino acids. The V gene lost 1 base and the J gene lost 7 bases, with 10 bases spanning the gap.

Many counts were recorded for this clonotype. The rearrangement uses TRBV27 and TRBJ2-1; TRBD1 aligns across 8 bases. The germline CDR1 and CDR2 sequences are MNHEY and SMNVEV (reference sequence). The V and J ends lost 1 base and 8 bases, in that order; junction bases with no gene match: 13. This CDR3 is built from 17 residues. Here the CDR3 DNA reads TGTGCCAGCAGTTTATGGGCGGGGCAGGGGGCTGCCTATGAGCAGTTCTTC. This encodes CASSLWAGQGAAYEQFF.

Comment on this clonotype: This may come from a read error, since a much larger clone is one base off. The CDR3 region has the DNA TGTGCCAGCAGCTTGGACTACCAAGAGGCCCAGTACTTC. This sequence encodes CASSLDYQEAQYF. The chain carries TRBV5-3 and TRBJ2-5; a weak D match, TRBD2 (6 bases). TRBV5-3 counts as an open reading frame of uncertain function. The length of the CDR3 is 13 residues.

This clonotype came up many times. The chain employs TRBV19 and TRBJ2-2, with D possibly TRBD2 on 5 matching bases. Germline V gives CDR1 LNHDA, CDR2 SQIVND (reference sequence). Trimming stripped 3 bases from V and 5 bases from J, with 10 bases between. The CDR3 consists of 14 residues. The CDR3 nucleotides are TGTGCCAGTAGTATTTTGGAGGATACCGGGGAGCTGTTTTTT. Amino acid sequence: CASSILEDTGELFF.

The table lists this clonotype with many counts. The chain carries TRBV11-2 and TRBJ2-7, with D uncertain. Germline assignment: CDR1 SGHAT and CDR2 FQNNGV. CDR3 length: 18 amino acids. V lost 1 base, J lost 0 bases, and 19 bases lay in between. The CDR3 reads CASSLGPGTLSSSYEQYF. Here the CDR3 DNA reads TGTGCCAGCAGCTTAGGTCCCGGCACCCTTTCTAGCTCCTACGAGCAGTACTTC. The whole variable domain, remainder taken from reference TRBV11-2 and TRBJ2-7, is EAGVAQSPRYKIIEKRQSVAFWCNPISGHATLYWYQQILGQGPKLLIQFQNNGVVDDSQLPKDRFSAERLKGVDSTLKIQPAKLEDSAVYLCASSLGPGTLSSSYEQYFGPGTRLTVT.

The sample holds many counts of this clonotype. The V and J genes are TRBV20-1 and TRBJ1-5; the D gene is possibly TRBD1 (6 bases). The CDR3 covers 19 residues. V lost 2 bases and J lost 0, with 23 bases in between. Germline values: CDR1 DFQATT, CDR2 SNEGSKA (reference sequence). CDR3 sequence: CSARSRGIEVPYSNQPQHF. Here the CDR3 DNA reads TGCAGTGCTAGATCCAGGGGCATTGAAGTCCCTTATAGCAATCAGCCCCAGCATTTT.

About this clonotype itself: A much larger clone lies a single base off, so this may be a read error. Without the conserved terminal phenylalanine or tryptophan, this CDR3 likely stems from a read error. V usage is TRBV12-5 and J usage is TRBJ1-6, with D hard to call. V was pared by 3 bases and J by 7 bases, with 16 bases between. Per germline, CDR1 LGHNT and CDR2 FRNRAP. There are 16 residues in the CDR3. The DNA for the CDR3 is TGTGCTAGTGGTTTTGATTCGCGACGGATAAATTCACCCCTCCACTAT. It yields the protein CASGFDSRRINSPLHY.

The chain is built from TRBV11-2 and TRBJ1-6; no clear D. The V end lost 5 bases, the J end lost 9 bases, and 17 bases lay between the germline ends. Germline V gives CDR1 SGHAT, CDR2 FQNNGV. The CDR3 contains 15 residues. DNA for the CDR3: TGTGCCAGCAGCCCCCCGGACGGACTGGGTTCACCCCTCCACTTT. Its protein is CASSPPDGLGSPLHF. The full variable domain, with the rest looked up from reference TRBV11-2 and TRBJ1-6, is EAGVAQSPRYKIIEKRQSVAFWCNPISGHATLYWYQQILGQGPKLLIQFQNNGVVDDSQLPKDRFSAERLKGVDSTLKIQPAKLEDSAVYLCASSPPDGLGSPLHFGNGTRLTVT.

This clonotype is a singleton in its sample. One base away lies a much larger clone, so this may be a sequencing read error. V is TRBV7-2 and J is TRBJ2-1; D unclear. The V gene's germline CDR1 is SGHTA and CDR2 FQGNSA. The CDR3 is made up of 12 amino acids. CDR3 residues: CAGSFLSNEQFF. In DNA form, the CDR3 reads TGTGCCGGCAGCTTTCTCTCCAATGAGCAGTTCTTC.

There are many counts of this clonotype. The gene calls are TRBV12-3 or TRBV12-4 and TRBJ1-5; TRBD1 aligns across 9 bases. With 5 bases clipped from V and 11 bases from J, the junction kept 4 bases outside the gene matches. CDR3 length: 12 amino acids. The CDR3: CASSPTGGTQHF. In DNA form, the CDR3 reads TGTGCCAGCAGTCCGACAGGGGGGACCCAGCATTTT.

This clonotype was detected only once. A clone one base away is much larger, so this may be a read error. The V call is TRBV19, the J call TRBJ2-3, with D possibly matching TRBD2 (6 bases). The CDR3 is 14 amino acids. The germline V and J ends were trimmed by 5 bases and 7 bases, with 16 bases remaining between them. The germline gives CDR1 LNHDA, CDR2 SQIVND (reference sequence). The DNA for the CDR3 is TGTGCCAGTAGTGACGGGACTCTGCCGAATACGCAGTATTTT. Translated: CASSDGTLPNTQYF.

This clonotype was picked up many times. This chain joins TRBV6-5 and TRBJ2-7, with unresolved D. Per germline, CDR1 MNHEY and CDR2 SVGAGI. This CDR3 has 13 residues. The V gene lost 0 bases and the J gene lost 4 bases, with 7 bases spanning the gap. CDR3 amino acids: CASSYSRSYEQYF. CDR3 nucleotides: TGTGCCAGCAGTTACTCTAGAAGTTACGAGCAGTACTTC.

This clonotype was seen repeatedly, ten times or more. V gene TRBV7-9 combines with J gene TRBJ2-3; weak D call: TRBD1 (5 bases). The CDR3 is made up of 16 amino acids. V was cut by 4 bases and J by 0 bases, with 14 bases left in between. The germline CDR1 and CDR2 sequences are SEHNR and FQNEAQ (reference sequence). In DNA form, the CDR3 reads TGTGCCAGCAGCTCGGCGGACAAGTCTAGCACAGATACGCAGTATTTT. Amino acid sequence: CASSSADKSSTDTQYF.

The V call is TRBV20-1, the J call TRBJ2-3; 10 positions match TRBD2. The length of the CDR3 is 17 residues. Trimming at V came to 6 bases and at J to 5 bases, leaving 17 bases not matched to a gene. Germline V gene data show CDR1 as DFQATT and CDR2 as SNEGSKA (reference sequence). CDR3 residues: CSAEPPQSGRAGDTQYF. The CDR3 nucleotides read TGCAGTGCCGAACCTCCTCAAAGCGGGAGGGCAGGAGATACGCAGTATTTT.

This clonotype was detected many times. The V gene is TRBV28, the J gene TRBJ1-5; 11 bases fit TRBD1. Trimming removed 5 bases from V and 4 bases from J; junction bases left unmatched: 7. The CDR3 is 16 residues long. From germline, CDR1 is MDHEN and CDR2 SYDVKM. CDR3 protein: CASSAPGTGGNQPQHF. For the CDR3, the DNA is TGTGCCAGCAGTGCCCCCGGGACAGGGGGAAATCAGCCCCAGCATTTT.

There are many counts of this clonotype. The chain combines TRBV6-5 with TRBJ1-1, with D perhaps matching TRBD1 (6 bases). CDR3 length: 14 residues. Trimming stripped 3 bases from V and 4 bases from J, with 12 bases between. Per germline, CDR1 MNHEY and CDR2 SVGAGI. The CDR3 DNA sequence: TGTGCCAGCAGTTATCAAGGGGGGAGCACTGAAGCTTTCTTT. Translated: CASSYQGGSTEAFF.

Concerning this clonotype itself: Just one base apart from a much larger clone, this may be a read error. The V and J genes are TRBV6-2 or TRBV6-3 and TRBJ1-1, with a tentative D call TRBD1 (6 bases). Germline V gene lookup returns CDR1 MNHEY and CDR2 SVGEGT. Deletions cut 8 bases from V and 4 bases from J, with 20 bases between. The CDR3 is 15 amino acids. The DNA of the CDR3 is TGTGCCAGCCTCACGAGCGGGGGCCTCGGCACTGAAGCTTTCTTT. The encoded protein is CASLTSGGLGTEAFF.

This clonotype was seen at least ten times. The DNA of the CDR3 is TGTGCCAGCAGTTTCAGTCAGCCCCAGCATTTT. Its protein product is CASSFSQPQHF. The chain uses TRBV28 and TRBJ1-5, with unresolved D. Trimming removed 3 bases at V and 6 bases at J, with 3 bases between. The length of the CDR3 is 11 residues. The germline gives CDR1 MDHEN, CDR2 SYDVKM.

Notes on this clonotype: A much larger clonotype is one base distant, so this may be a read error. The chain is built from TRBV14 and TRBJ2-2; 7 bases fit TRBD1. Germline-derived CDR1 and CDR2 are SGHDN and FVKESK. V lost 0 bases to trimming and J lost 4 bases; unmatched junction nucleotides: 5. CDR3 size: 16 residues. CDR3 sequence reads: CASSQDTGVGTGELFF. The CDR3 DNA reads as TGTGCCAGCAGCCAAGATACAGGGGTGGGCACCGGGGAGCTGTTTTTT.

The J gene is TRBJ1-1, the V gene TRBV10-2; D gene ambiguous. The germline V gene has CDR1 WSHSY and CDR2 SAAADI. Trimming left V 3 bases short and J 12 bases short, with 11 bases between. This CDR3 has 11 residues. The CDR3: CASSEGDLTFF. The CDR3 DNA is TGCGCCAGCAGTGAAGGCGATCTGACTTTCTTT.

V usage is TRBV19 and J usage is TRBJ2-1; 8 nucleotides match TRBD2. V dropped 0 bases and J dropped 5; count of bases not matched to a gene: 3. This CDR3 contains 15 residues. The germline gives CDR1 LNHDA, CDR2 SQIVND (reference sequence). The chain's CDR3 is CASSIDTSGHNEQFF. In nucleotides, the CDR3 is TGTGCCAGTAGTATAGATACTAGCGGTCACAATGAGCAGTTCTTC.